The rows below give T cell receptor beta chains drawn from one sample of a study of CD8+ T cells in alopecia areata. Data came from immunoSEQ multiplex PCR; TCRdb stores just in-frame clones and leaves some out. The sample has around 100,000 clones, approximately 58% seen once. The sample taken for sequencing was CD4+ T cells sorted from blood. These TCRs come from a human donor in good health. Each CDR3 is given with its conserved first and last residue. D genes are given only for firm matches. Clone size is shown for a subset of rows, as once, few, many or a class of expanded clone.

.,TRBJ2-5,.,TRBV30,TGTGCCTCCACTCGGGGCGCAGGAGCCCAGTACTTC,CASTRGAGAQYF
.,TRBJ1-1,TRBD1,TRBV29-1,TGCAGCGTTGATGACAGGGCGAACACTGAAGCTTTCTTT,CSVDDRANTEAFF
once,TRBJ2-1,TRBD1,TRBV6-6,TGTGCCAGCAGTTACCGGGACAGGGGGCGGATGGAGCAGTTCTTC,CASSYRDRGRMEQFF
few,TRBJ1-2,.,TRBV5-1,TGCGCCAGCAGCTTGGATAGTTCGGCGGTCTACACCTTC,CASSLDSSAVYTF
few,TRBJ2-7,.,TRBV28,TGTGCCAGCAGCCCTCTGAGACAGCGCGCAGTCTTCTACCCCTACGAGCAGTACTTC,CASSPLRQRAVFYPYEQYF
.,TRBJ2-5,.,TRBV27,.,CASSFKFRGRETQYF
.,TRBJ2-5,.,TRBV29-1,TGCAGCGTTGAATATTGGGACCCAGAGACCCAGTACTTC,CSVEYWDPETQYF
.,TRBJ2-1,.,TRBV30,TGTGCCTGGAGCGGGGGCAATGAGCAGTTCTTC,CAWSGGNEQFF
.,TRBJ2-2,.,TRBV7-9,TGTGCCAGCAGCTATTCCCGCACCGGGGAGCTGTTTTTT,CASSYSRTGELFF
.,TRBJ2-5,.,TRBV7-2,TGTGCCAGCAGCTTACTATATCAAGAGACCCAGTACTTC,CASSLLYQETQYF
.,TRBJ1-6,TRBD1,TRBV25-1,TGTGCCAGCAGCCAGGGGGTTGTAAATTCACCCCTCCACTTT,CASSQGVVNSPLHF
.,TRBJ1-2,TRBD1,TRBV4-2,TGTGCCAGCAGCCTCGCTCAGGGACAGGGCAACTATGGCTACACCTTC,CASSLAQGQGNYGYTF
few,TRBJ2-7,.,TRBV6-5,TGTGCCAGCAGTTCGACAGGAATGACCTACGAGCAGTACTTC,CASSSTGMTYEQYF
few,TRBJ2-1,.,TRBV11-1,TGTGCCAGCAGCTCCCGATACAATGAGCAGTTCTTC,CASSSRYNEQFF
.,TRBJ2-1,.,TRBV4-2,TGTGCCAGCAGCCGAGGGGGGCGGATTGATTACAATGAGCAGTTCTTC,CASSRGGRIDYNEQFF
few,TRBJ2-7,.,TRBV7-9,TGTGCCAGCAGCCAGTCCGGGTACTCCTACGAGCAGTACTTC,CASSQSGYSYEQYF
few,TRBJ2-1,.,TRBV4-3,TGCGCCAGCAGCCAAGATGGCGGGAAAGCAAACAATGAGCAGTTCTTC,CASSQDGGKANNEQFF
.,TRBJ2-4,.,TRBV30,TGTGCCTGGAACACCTTGAACATTCAGTACTTC,CAWNTLNIQYF
.,TRBJ2-4,TRBD1,TRBV30,TGTGCCTGGGGTACAGGGGAGATTCAGTACTTC,CAWGTGEIQYF
few,TRBJ2-1,TRBD1,TRBV6-5,TGTGCCAGCAGTGCGAACCGGGACAGGCCCCAGTTCTTC,CASSANRDRPQFF
.,TRBJ1-4,.,TRBV5-1,TGCGCCAGCAGAACCTCCGGGACGGTTAATGAAAAACTGTTTTTT,CASRTSGTVNEKLFF
once,TRBJ2-5,.,TRBV5-6,TGTGCCAGTCACCTTACCGGCCTAGGGAAAGAGACCCAGTACTTC,CASHLTGLGKETQYF
.,TRBJ1-2,.,TRBV9,TGTGCCAGCAGCGTAGTTGGTGGGGGGGCGGCCAGCTATGGCTACACCTTC,CASSVVGGGAASYGYTF
many,TRBJ2-6,.,TRBV19,TGTGCCAGTAGTATTCTTGTTTGGCGACGGGACTCTGGGGCCAACGTCCTGACTTTC,CASSILVWRRDSGANVLTF
.,TRBJ2-6,TRBD1,TRBV7-9,TGTGCCGGCGCCGGGACAGAAGTCAACGTCCTGACTTTC,CAGAGTEVNVLTF
few,TRBJ1-1,.,TRBV19,TGTGCCAGTAGTATGGCAGGGGCCACTGAAGCTTTCTTT,CASSMAGATEAFF
few,TRBJ1-2,.,TRBV29-1,TGCAGCGTTGAACATCCAGGGAGGCGGGATGGCTACACCTTC,CSVEHPGRRDGYTF
.,TRBJ2-5,.,TRBV5-1,TGCGCCAGCAGCTGGACACAGAAAGAGACCCAGTACTTC,CASSWTQKETQYF
.,TRBJ2-2,.,TRBV29-1,TGCAGCGTTACAACTCCCCCAATCGGGAGCACCGGGGAGCTGTTTTTT,CSVTTPPIGSTGELFF
.,TRBJ1-2,.,TRBV19,TGTGCCAGTAGTATAGATCGAGGAAGCTATGGCTACACCTTC,CASSIDRGSYGYTF
.,TRBJ1-6,.,TRBV30,TGTGCCTGGAGTGTTCTCCCCAATTCACCCCTCCACTTT,CAWSVLPNSPLHF
few,TRBJ2-7,.,TRBV2,TGTGCCAGCAGTGAGTCTCAGGGGAAGGAGCAGTACTTC,CASSESQGKEQYF
few,TRBJ2-3,.,TRBV19,TGTGCCAGTACCGTCACAGATACGCAGTATTTT,CASTVTDTQYF
few,TRBJ2-4,.,TRBV4-2,TGTGCCAGCAGCCAAGACACCGAGGGGAACATTCAGTACTTC,CASSQDTEGNIQYF
many,TRBJ2-1,.,TRBV5-4,TGTGCCAGCAGCTCCCGATACAATGAGCAGTTCTTC,CASSSRYNEQFF
.,TRBJ2-2,.,TRBV2,TGTGCCAGCAGTGAACGCTGGGCGAACACCGGGGAGCTGTTTTTT,CASSERWANTGELFF
.,TRBJ1-4,TRBD1,TRBV4-3,TGCGCCAGCAGCCACTCAGGGGGGACGGGAAAACTGTTTTTT,CASSHSGGTGKLFF
few,TRBJ1-1,TRBD1,TRBV29-1,TGCAGCGTTAAAGGACAGGGGAACACTGAAGCTTTCTTT,CSVKGQGNTEAFF
.,TRBJ1-5,TRBD1,TRBV2,TGTGCCAGCAGTGGCGGGACAGGGGGTAATCAGCCCCAGCATTTT,CASSGGTGGNQPQHF
few,TRBJ2-2,.,TRBV25-1,TGTGCCAGCAGTGAATCGTTGGGGGCCCCTAGCGCACCCGGGGAGCTGTTTTTT,CASSESLGAPSAPGELFF
.,TRBJ2-1,.,TRBV5-6,TGTGCCAGCAGCCCGAGGGACAATGAGCAGTTCTTC,CASSPRDNEQFF
.,TRBJ1-5,.,TRBV30,TGTGCCTGGAGTAGGGCTGGCCCAGGGGCCGGCAATCAGCCCCAGCATTTT,CAWSRAGPGAGNQPQHF
.,TRBJ2-3,.,TRBV25-1,TGTGCCAGCAGTGGACGGTGGGGGGGGCTGAATACGCAGTATTTT,CASSGRWGGLNTQYF
.,TRBJ1-4,.,TRBV7-9,TGTGCCAGCAGCTTAGGGACCACCGCAACTAATGAAAAACTGTTTTTT,CASSLGTTATNEKLFF
few,TRBJ2-5,TRBD2,TRBV29-1,TGCAGCGTTGAAGCGACTAGCGAAGGGACCCAGTACTTC,CSVEATSEGTQYF
.,TRBJ2-3,.,TRBV2,TGTGCCAGCAGTGTACTAAAGAGAACAGATACGCAGTATTTT,CASSVLKRTDTQYF
.,TRBJ2-5,.,TRBV5-1,TGCGCCAGCAGGGACAGTACCTGGGAGACCCAGTACTTC,CASRDSTWETQYF
.,TRBJ1-1,.,TRBV30,TGTGCCTTGATCCCCAGAATACCTGAAGCTTTCTTT,CALIPRIPEAFF
few,TRBJ1-2,.,TRBV14,TGTGCCAGCAGCCCGACAGGACGAGGCGGCTACACCTTC,CASSPTGRGGYTF
few,TRBJ1-6,TRBD1,TRBV19,TGTGCCAGTAAGGACAGGGGTGACTCACCCCTCCACTTT,CASKDRGDSPLHF
.,TRBJ2-5,.,TRBV10-3,TGTGCCATCAGTGAAAGGGCGTTGGGCCCGGAGACCCAGTACTTC,CAISERALGPETQYF
few,TRBJ1-1,.,TRBV18,TGTGCCAGCTCACCACCGTCCGTGGGCACTGAAGCTTTCTTT,CASSPPSVGTEAFF
.,TRBJ2-7,.,TRBV30,TGTGCCTGGAGTGTCAATGGCGAGCAGTACTTC,CAWSVNGEQYF
.,TRBJ1-6,.,TRBV5-1,TGCGCCAGCAGCTTGGCCCCCAGCTCCTATAATTCACCCCTCCACTTT,CASSLAPSSYNSPLHF
.,TRBJ2-2,TRBD1,TRBV5-1,TGCGCCAGCAGCTACCGGGACAGCTTGAACACCGGGGAGCTGTTTTTT,CASSYRDSLNTGELFF
.,TRBJ1-1,TRBD1,TRBV6-6,TGTGCCAGCAGCAAGGACAGGGGTGGGACTGAAGCTTTCTTT,CASSKDRGGTEAFF